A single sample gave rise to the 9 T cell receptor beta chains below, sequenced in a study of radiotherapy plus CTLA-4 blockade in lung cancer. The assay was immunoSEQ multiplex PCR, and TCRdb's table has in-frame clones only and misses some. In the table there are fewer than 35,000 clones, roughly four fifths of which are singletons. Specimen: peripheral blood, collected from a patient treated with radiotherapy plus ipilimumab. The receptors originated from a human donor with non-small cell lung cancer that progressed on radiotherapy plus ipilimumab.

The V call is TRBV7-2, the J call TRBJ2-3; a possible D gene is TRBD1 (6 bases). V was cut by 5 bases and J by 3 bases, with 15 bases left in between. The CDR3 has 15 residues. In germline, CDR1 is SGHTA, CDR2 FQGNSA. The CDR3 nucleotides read TGTGCCAGCAGCCCCCAAACGAGGGGGACAGATACGCAGTATTTT. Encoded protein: CASSPQTRGTDTQYF.

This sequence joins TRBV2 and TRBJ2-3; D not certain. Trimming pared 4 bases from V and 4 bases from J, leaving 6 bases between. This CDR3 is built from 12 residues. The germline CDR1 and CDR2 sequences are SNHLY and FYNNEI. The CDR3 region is CASSVGADTQYF. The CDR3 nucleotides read TGTGCCAGCAGTGTCGGTGCAGATACGCAGTATTTT.

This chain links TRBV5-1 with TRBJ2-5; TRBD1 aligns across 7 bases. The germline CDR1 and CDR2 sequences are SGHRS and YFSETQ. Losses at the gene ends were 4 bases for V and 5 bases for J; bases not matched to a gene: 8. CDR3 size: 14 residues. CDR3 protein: CASSPGQAGETQYF. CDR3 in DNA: TGCGCCAGCAGCCCAGGACAGGCCGGGGAGACCCAGTACTTC.

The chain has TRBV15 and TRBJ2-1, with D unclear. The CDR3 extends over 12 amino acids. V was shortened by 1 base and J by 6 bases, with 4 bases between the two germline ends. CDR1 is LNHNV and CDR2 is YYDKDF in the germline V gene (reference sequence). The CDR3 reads CATSRALNEQFF. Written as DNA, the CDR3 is TGTGCCACCAGCAGAGCTCTCAATGAGCAGTTCTTC. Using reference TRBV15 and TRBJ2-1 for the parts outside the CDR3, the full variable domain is DAMVIQNPRYQVTQFGKPVTLSCSQTLNHNVMYWYQQKSSQAPKLLFHYYDKDFNNEADTPDNFQSRRPNTSFCFLDIRSPGLGDTAMYLCATSRALNEQFFGPGTRLTVL.

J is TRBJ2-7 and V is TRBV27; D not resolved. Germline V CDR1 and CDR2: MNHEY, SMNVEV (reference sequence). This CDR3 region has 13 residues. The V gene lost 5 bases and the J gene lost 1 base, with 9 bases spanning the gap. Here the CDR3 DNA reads TGTGCCAGCAGTCCCGCCCCATCCTACGAGCAGTACTTC. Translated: CASSPAPSYEQYF.

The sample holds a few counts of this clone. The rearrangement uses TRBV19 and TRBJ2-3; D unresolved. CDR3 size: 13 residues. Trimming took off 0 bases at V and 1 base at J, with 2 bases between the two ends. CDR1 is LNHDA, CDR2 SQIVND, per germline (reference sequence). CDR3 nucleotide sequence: TGTGCCAGTAGTATAGACGGCACAGATACGCAGTATTTT. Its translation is CASSIDGTDTQYF.

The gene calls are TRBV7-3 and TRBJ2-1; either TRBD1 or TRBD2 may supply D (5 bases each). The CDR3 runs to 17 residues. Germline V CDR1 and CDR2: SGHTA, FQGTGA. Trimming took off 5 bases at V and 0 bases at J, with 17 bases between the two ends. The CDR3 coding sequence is TGTGCCAGCAGCCTTACAGGTGGAGGTCCCTCCTACAATGAGCAGTTCTTC. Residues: CASSLTGGGPSYNEQFF.

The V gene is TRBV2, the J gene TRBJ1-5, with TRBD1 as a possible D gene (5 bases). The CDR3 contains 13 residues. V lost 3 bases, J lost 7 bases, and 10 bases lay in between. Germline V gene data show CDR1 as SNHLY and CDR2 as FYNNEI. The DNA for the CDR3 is TGTGCCAGCAGTGAGGAGACAGACCAGCCCCAGCATTTT. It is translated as CASSEETDQPQHF. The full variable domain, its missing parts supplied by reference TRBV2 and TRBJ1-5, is EPEVTQTPSHQVTQMGQEVILRCVPISNHLYFYWYRQILGQKVEFLVSFYNNEISEKSEIFDDQFSVERPDGSNFTLKIRSTKLEDSAMYFCASSEETDQPQHFGDGTRLSIL.

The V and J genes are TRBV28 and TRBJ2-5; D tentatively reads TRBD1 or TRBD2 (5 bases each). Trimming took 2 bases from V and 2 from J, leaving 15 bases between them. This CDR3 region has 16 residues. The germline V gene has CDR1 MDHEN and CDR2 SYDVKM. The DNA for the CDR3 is TGTGCCAGCAGTTTACGGGGCTATGCGGGTCAAGAGACCCAGTACTTC. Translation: CASSLRGYAGQETQYF.